The rows below give T cell receptor beta chains drawn from one sample of a study of T cells expressing NK-cell markers. TCRdb re-called the 5' RACE reads and gives one entry per CDR3 protein, without DNA. The listing records roughly 450,000 distinct CDR3 sequences. Sequenced: blood T cells: a sorted CD56 or NKG2C T cell subset, CD4+ or CD8+ T cells, or bulk PBMC T cells (not recorded which). Receptors originate from a woman aged 45-65 years in good health. Both conserved end residues are part of each CDR3. Fields, in order: J gene, V gene, CDR3 protein.

j_call: TRBJ2-1; v_call: TRBV27; cdr3_aa: CASSPVGGRYNEQFF
j_call: TRBJ1-1; v_call: TRBV7-9; cdr3_aa: CASSSTDRAGTEAFF
j_call: TRBJ2-7; v_call: TRBV5-1; cdr3_aa: CASSRGVSFHEQYF
j_call: TRBJ2-1; v_call: TRBV19; cdr3_aa: CASSIKGTTSGVNEQFF
j_call: TRBJ1-4; v_call: TRBV6-1; cdr3_aa: CASREGVSAKATNEKLFF
j_call: TRBJ2-2; v_call: TRBV10-3; cdr3_aa: CAIRHFTGELFF
j_call: TRBJ1-1; v_call: TRBV6-1; cdr3_aa: CASSEPLNTEAFF
j_call: TRBJ1-2; v_call: TRBV25-1; cdr3_aa: CASRWRGGYTF
j_call: TRBJ2-5; v_call: TRBV5-5; cdr3_aa: CASSPPGRETQYF
j_call: TRBJ1-1; v_call: TRBV5-1; cdr3_aa: CASSLEGPANTEAFF
j_call: TRBJ2-1; v_call: TRBV20-1; cdr3_aa: CSAKGRPFNNEQFF